A single sample gave rise to the 10 T cell receptor beta chains below, sequenced in a study of T cells expressing NK-cell markers. Following a re-call of the 5' RACE reads, TCRdb has one entry per CDR3 protein and lacks DNA. The sample table includes hundreds of thousands of distinct CDR3 sequences. Sequences were obtained from blood T cells: a sorted CD56 or NKG2C T cell subset, CD4+ or CD8+ T cells, or bulk PBMC T cells (not recorded which). Every receptor here comes from a woman between 18 and 70 years old in good health.

The chain has TRBV6-1 and TRBJ1-5. Germline V gene sequence: CDR1 MNHNS, CDR2 SASEGT. The CDR3 length is 13 residues. CDR3 sequence reads: CASSQGLDQPQHF.

CDR3: CASSYRSGNIYEQYF. The chain couples TRBV27 to TRBJ2-7; the D call of TRBD2 rests on TCRdb alone, since no DNA is present to check it. Germline V gene sequence: CDR1 MNHEY, CDR2 SMNVEV (reference sequence). The CDR3 is 15 residues long.

The chain has TRBV5-1 and TRBJ2-5. CDR3 size: 13 residues. CDR1 and CDR2 (germline): SGHRS, YFSETQ. CDR3 in amino acids: CASSFLGLETQYF. The variable domain in full, with the rest retrieved from reference TRBV5-1 and TRBJ2-5, is KAGVTQTPRYLIKTRGQQVTLSCSPISGHRSVSWYQQTPGQGLQFLFEYFSETQRNKGNFPGRFSGRQFSNSRSEMNVSTLELGDSALYLCASSFLGLETQYFGPGTRLLVL.

This chain joins TRBV20-1 and TRBJ2-7. The V gene's germline CDR1 is DFQATT and CDR2 SNEGSKA (reference sequence). CDR3 length: 13 residues. This chain's CDR3 is CSARDLRNYEQYF.

This rearrangement joins TRBV20-1 to TRBJ2-3; the TCRdb D gene call, TRBD1, has no DNA to confirm it. CDR1 and CDR2 from the germline V gene are DFQATT and SNEGSKA (reference sequence). The CDR3 spans 17 residues. This CDR3 reads CSARPILAGGFTDTQYF.

This chain joins TRBV7-2 and TRBJ2-3. The germline V gene has CDR1 SGHTA and CDR2 FQGNSA. This CDR3 region has 14 residues. The CDR3 is CASSSALGTDTQYF.

V is TRBV20-1 and J is TRBJ1-2; no DNA is available, so the TRBD1 call from TCRdb remains unchecked. Germline lookup yields CDR1 DFQATT and CDR2 SNEGSKA (reference sequence). The length of the CDR3 is 15 residues. The CDR3 is CSAQRGTGSNYGYTF.

The gene calls are TRBV20-1 and TRBJ2-3; checking the TCRdb D call of TRBD1 is not possible without DNA. Germline V gene sequence: CDR1 DFQATT, CDR2 SNEGSKA (reference sequence). This CDR3 is 11 amino acids long. The CDR3 region is CSAPWGDTQYF.

The genes are TRBV29-1 and TRBJ2-1; the TCRdb D gene call, TRBD2, has no DNA to confirm it. The germline V gene has CDR1 SQVTM and CDR2 ANQGSEA. There are 14 residues in the CDR3. The CDR3 protein is CSVEEPGLAGGQFF.

This rearrangement joins TRBV29-1 to TRBJ1-2; the TCRdb D gene call, TRBD1, has no DNA to confirm it. Looked up from germline, CDR1 is SQVTM and CDR2 is ANQGSEA. This CDR3 has 11 residues. CDR3 sequence: CSARQAHGYTF.